A few counts support the clone carrying this T cell receptor beta chain. V lost 3 bases and J lost 8, with 11 bases in between. The CDR3 runs to 14 residues. TCRdb itself ran the 5' RACE reads through MiXCR, one entry per CDR3 protein. This sample yields 250,000 to 350,000 distinct CDR3 sequences, of which 15% to 20% are seen a single time; around a fifth belongs to the top ten. This sample was included in a study of T-cell memory formation after mild COVID-19. The clonotype comes from a man between 18 and 35 years old who had mild COVID-19 (a few samples of this study predate the infection). Cell type and time point are not known. The chain uses TRBV12-3 or TRBV12-4 and TRBJ1-6; D is possibly TRBD1 (6 bases). The sequenced sample consisted of PBMCs or a T cell subset sorted from them (not recorded which). The DNA for the CDR3 is TGTGCCAGCAGTTTTCGGGGGCGGGATTCACCCCTCCACTTT. It translates to CASSFRGRDSPLHF.